This record looks at one T cell receptor beta chain sequence and its context. Its antigen is unidentified. Generated by immunoSEQ multiplex PCR, the TCRdb table keeps only in-frame clones and is missing some. The repertoire has several thousand clones, 70% to 90% of them found once; the top ten carry under 2%. This sample was included in a study of OX40 agonist ivuxolimab in advanced cancers. Study background: Those enrolled were approximately 78% male, with a mean age of roughly 62 years and ages from about 20 to 79. Partial responses were recorded for three patients, including one with hepatocellular carcinoma and two with cutaneous melanoma. Study findings and constraints: The CD4+ and CD8+ T cells in the blood had expanded clonally by week 6 at 0.1 to 3.0 mg/kg. The mean number of expanded clones was higher in CD8+ T cells than in CD4+.

The CDR3 loop spans 12 amino acids. The germline V gene has CDR1 KGHSH and CDR2 LQKENI. V was trimmed by 3 bases and J by 5 bases, leaving 8 bases between them. The genes are TRBV18 and TRBJ2-7; D gene uncertain. The clonotype comes from an adult with an advanced solid tumor such as melanoma, head and neck, liver or kidney cancer. The sequences come from CD4+ or CD8+ T cells sorted from blood, collected in a trial of the OX40 agonist ivuxolimab. The DNA for the CDR3 is TGTGCCAGCTCACCCTCTTTGAACGAGCAGTACTTC. Its translation: CASSPSLNEQYF. The whole variable domain, remainder taken from reference TRBV18 and TRBJ2-7, is NAGVMQNPRHLVRRRGQEARLRCSPMKGHSHVYWYRQLPEEGLKFMVYLQKENIIDESGMPKERFSAEFPKEGPSILRIQQVVRGDSAAYFCASSPSLNEQYFGPGTRLTVT.